This passage covers 20 T cell receptor beta chains from one sample sequenced in a study of blood T cell repertoires in COVID-19. Generated by immunoSEQ multiplex PCR, the TCRdb table keeps only in-frame clones and is missing some. The sample carries more than 200,000 clones, roughly nine tenths recorded once. The sample consisted of peripheral blood. The receptors were gathered from a woman in her 50s with COVID-19, enrolled during active disease.

This clone showed up just once. This chain links TRBV11-2 with TRBJ2-2; D is perhaps TRBD1 (6 bases). Germline loops: CDR1 SGHAT, CDR2 FQNNGV. The CDR3 runs 17 residues. The ends were cut back, 4 bases at V and 4 bases at J, with 19 bases in the middle. The CDR3 DNA sequence: TGTGCCAGCAGCTGGCCGATGGGGGCTAGTATCACCGGGGAGCTGTTTTTT. Translating gives CASSWPMGASITGELFF.

The rearrangement links TRBV11-2 to TRBJ1-1; TRBD1 matches at 7 bases. J was trimmed by 0 bases and V by 5 bases; bases with no gene match: 3. CDR1 is SGHAT, CDR2 FQNNGV, per germline. There are 14 residues in the CDR3. The CDR3 DNA reads as TGTGCCAGCAGCCACAGGGGAATGAACACTGAAGCTTTCTTT. Protein sequence: CASSHRGMNTEAFF.

The V gene is TRBV5-1, the J gene TRBJ2-3; D gene ambiguous. V dropped 4 bases and J dropped 6 bases, with 9 bases sitting between them. This CDR3 has 12 amino acids. Germline V gene sequence: CDR1 SGHRS, CDR2 YFSETQ. CDR3 bases: TGCGCCAGCAGCCCGACTCCTGATACGCAGTATTTT. It codes for CASSPTPDTQYF.

J is TRBJ2-2 and V is TRBV10-1; possibly TRBD2 for D (7 bases). The CDR3 is 18 amino acids. Trimming took off 0 bases at V and 3 bases at J, with 17 bases between the two ends. Germline V lookup: CDR1 WNHNN, CDR2 SYGVQD (reference sequence). The CDR3 nucleotides are TGCGCCAGCAGTGAGTCGACTCGGGGGGCAGGCGACACCGGGGAGCTGTTTTTT. Its protein product is CASSESTRGAGDTGELFF.

CDR3 coding DNA: TGTGCCAGCAGCTTGGCCGGCAGGGTTTCTGGAAACACCATATATTTT. Amino acid sequence: CASSLAGRVSGNTIYF. V usage is TRBV5-6 and J usage is TRBJ1-3; TRBD1 might be the D (5 bases). Per germline, CDR1 SGHDT and CDR2 YYEEEE. This CDR3 spans 16 amino acids. V was shortened by 0 bases and J by 1 base, with 11 bases between the two germline ends.

The count of this clone is one. The chain has TRBV7-7 and TRBJ2-1; 8 positions match TRBD2. The ends lost 4 bases at V and 2 bases at J; junction bases unmatched: 4. CDR1 is SSHAT, CDR2 FNYEAQ, per germline (reference sequence). This CDR3 is 15 amino acids long. CDR3 DNA: TGTGCCAGCAGCTCAACCGGGGGGGCCTACAATGAGCAGTTCTTC. Translating it yields CASSSTGGAYNEQFF.

The rearrangement uses TRBV6-5 and TRBJ2-1, with 7 bases matching TRBD1. The trim removed 8 bases at V and 8 bases at J, leaving 9 bases unmatched. The germline V gene has CDR1 MNHEY and CDR2 SVGAGI. The CDR3 runs 13 residues. CDR3 sequence: CASSQDRWDEQFF. In DNA, the CDR3 is TGTGCCAGCTCCCAGGACAGGTGGGATGAGCAGTTCTTC.

The V gene is TRBV14, the J gene TRBJ2-1, with 9 bases aligning to TRBD1. This CDR3 is 15 amino acids long. V was clipped by 4 bases and J by 8 bases; unmatched bases: 9. Germline V gene sequence: CDR1 SGHDN, CDR2 FVKESK. As DNA, the CDR3 is TGTGCCAGCAGCCCAGGGACAGGGAGGGGGCATGAGCAGTTCTTC. Its translation: CASSPGTGRGHEQFF.

The J gene is TRBJ1-1, the V gene TRBV20-1; D ambiguous. The germline gives CDR1 DFQATT, CDR2 SNEGSKA (reference sequence). CDR3 length equals 11 residues. Trimming removed 3 bases from V and 5 bases from J, with 7 bases in between. For the CDR3, the DNA is TGCAGTGCTAGCTTAAATACTGAAGCTTTCTTT. Translation gives CSASLNTEAFF.

In nucleotides, the CDR3 is TGTGCCAGTAGTATCCAAGGACGGCGACTAGCTTACAATGAGCAGTTCTTC. This translates into CASSIQGRRLAYNEQFF. The chain has TRBV19 and TRBJ2-1; TRBD2 matches at 7 bases. This CDR3 comprises 17 residues. V shed 3 bases, J shed 4 bases, and the junction held 12 bases outside the gene matches. Looked up from germline, CDR1 is LNHDA and CDR2 is SQIVND (reference sequence).

This CDR3 reads CASSPPFGYPDTQYF. The DNA for the CDR3 is TGTGCCAGCAGTCCCCCTTTCGGGTACCCAGATACGCAGTATTTT. The chain carries TRBV3-1 (or the pseudogene TRBV3-2) and TRBJ2-3; no clear D gene. V lost 6 bases to trimming and J lost 4 bases, with 17 bases between them. The V gene's germline CDR1 is LGHDT and CDR2 YNNKEL (reference sequence). This CDR3 spans 15 amino acids.

V usage is TRBV6-2 or TRBV6-3 and J usage is TRBJ1-5, with D possibly matching TRBD1 (6 bases). This CDR3 is built from 14 residues. CDR1 is MNHEY, CDR2 SVGEGT, per germline. Trimming shortened V by 4 bases and J by 7 bases, and 14 bases separated the two germline ends. The chain's CDR3 is CASSLQGSRQPQHF. CDR3 bases: TGTGCCAGCAGTTTACAGGGTTCCCGCCAGCCCCAGCATTTT.

The V call is TRBV30, the J call TRBJ2-7, with TRBD1 as a possible D gene (5 bases). In germline, CDR1 is GTSNPN, CDR2 SVGIG (reference sequence). Trimming left V 0 bases short and J 7 bases short, with 13 bases between. This CDR3 contains 13 residues. CDR3 DNA sequence: TGTGCCTGGAGTGTAACCAGGGAACGAGAGCAGTACGTC. Translation gives CAWSVTREREQYV.

The rearrangement joins TRBV30 to TRBJ1-2, with 10 bases that match TRBD1. There are 13 residues in the CDR3. The V gene end was trimmed by 1 base and the J gene end by 4 bases; junction bases not matched to a gene: 0. CDR1 is GTSNPN and CDR2 is SVGIG in the germline V gene (reference sequence). Here the CDR3 DNA reads TGTGCCTGGAGTGGACAGGGGGCCTATGGCTACACCTTC. This encodes CAWSGQGAYGYTF.

The V gene is TRBV3-1 (or the pseudogene TRBV3-2), the J gene TRBJ2-3; perhaps TRBD1 as D (5 bases). CDR1 and CDR2 (germline): LGHDT, YNNKEL (reference sequence). The V end lost 1 base, the J end lost 2 bases, and 13 bases lay between the germline ends. This CDR3 is 16 amino acids long. The CDR3, as DNA: TGTGCCAGCAGCCAAGTCAAGCTAGGGGTCACAGATACGCAGTATTTT. Translating gives CASSQVKLGVTDTQYF.

The chain joins TRBV7-8 to TRBJ2-3; 8 bases line up with TRBD2. The CDR3 contains 16 residues. From germline, CDR1 is SGHVS and CDR2 FQNEAQ. V lost 0 bases and J lost 2; bases outside the gene matches: 4. The CDR3 nucleotides read TGTGCCAGCAGCTTAGCTAGCGGGGCGATCACAGATACGCAGTATTTT. This codes for CASSLASGAITDTQYF.

Here the CDR3 DNA reads TGTGCCAGCAGCTTTGGACAGAAGAAAAACATTCAGTACTTC. Its protein is CASSFGQKKNIQYF. The chain joins TRBV11-1 to TRBJ2-4; a possible D gene is TRBD1 (6 bases). CDR1 is SGHAT and CDR2 is FQDESV in the germline V gene (reference sequence). The CDR3 is 14 residues long. Trimming shortened V by 3 bases and J by 4 bases, and 10 bases separated the two germline ends.

The chain uses TRBV6-1 and TRBJ1-5; weak D call: TRBD1 (6 bases). CDR1 and CDR2 from the germline V gene are MNHNS and SASEGT. The CDR3 consists of 15 residues. Trimming shortened V by 1 base and J by 5 bases, and 12 bases separated the two germline ends. CDR3 sequence reads: CASSEGGQSYQPQHF. CDR3 coding DNA: TGTGCCAGCAGTGAAGGGGGGCAGTCCTATCAGCCCCAGCATTTT.

This clone was counted a single time. The chain carries TRBV11-2 and TRBJ1-6, with a possible D match to TRBD1 (5 bases). Trimming cost V 0 bases and J 7 bases, with 7 bases left between them. Germline CDR1 and CDR2: SGHAT and FQNNGV. The CDR3 spans 14 residues. This chain's CDR3 is CASSLDRTNSPLHF. CDR3 DNA: TGTGCCAGCAGCTTAGATCGGACAAATTCACCCCTCCACTTT.

This chain uses TRBV27 with TRBJ1-5; the D is unclear. V was trimmed by 1 base and J by 3 bases, leaving 4 bases between them. CDR3 length equals 13 residues. CDR1 is MNHEY, CDR2 SMNVEV, per germline (reference sequence). The CDR3, as DNA: TGTGCCAGCAGTTTATTTATCAATCAGCCCCAGCATTTT. This sequence encodes CASSLFINQPQHF.